Shown below are 4 T cell receptor beta chains from a single sample sequenced in a study of CD8+ T cells in alopecia areata. Sequencing used cDNA as its template, made by extracting RNA and reverse transcribing it. Here immunoSEQ multiplex PCR was the method, and the copy in TCRdb shows in-frame clones only, minus some. The top ten hold around a fifth of the sample, which has 30,000 to 40,000 clones, approximately 80% seen once. Sequences were obtained from NKG2D-low CD8+ T cells sorted from blood. Source of these receptors: a human donor with alopecia areata.

V usage is TRBV27 and J usage is TRBJ2-5, with 7 bases matching TRBD1. Per the germline V gene, CDR1 is MNHEY and CDR2 is SMNVEV (reference sequence). CDR3 length equals 15 residues. After removal of 10 bases from V and 2 bases from J, the junction contained 13 bases not matched to a gene. CDR3: CATSDRARIQETQYF. The DNA for the CDR3 is TGTGCCACCTCAGACAGGGCGCGTATTCAAGAGACCCAGTACTTC.

The V gene is TRBV27, the J gene TRBJ2-1; D remains ambiguous. The germline gives CDR1 MNHEY, CDR2 SMNVEV (reference sequence). Trimming stripped 7 bases from V and 8 bases from J, with 18 bases between. The CDR3 covers 14 residues. Here the CDR3 reads CASNDQLHDDEQFF. DNA of the CDR3: TGTGCCAGCAATGACCAACTCCACGACGATGAGCAGTTCTTC.

This clone was seen only a few times. This sequence joins TRBV30 and TRBJ2-7; tentatively, D is TRBD2 (5 bases). CDR3 length: 12 residues. Germline V gene data show CDR1 as GTSNPN and CDR2 as SVGIG (reference sequence). The V gene lost 4 bases and the J gene lost 0 bases, with 7 bases spanning the gap. The CDR3 region is CAWMEDSYEQYF. The CDR3 DNA is TGTGCCTGGATGGAGGACTCCTACGAGCAGTACTTC.

The chain is built from TRBV5-1 and TRBJ2-7; D gene unclear. Trimming removed 4 bases at V and 0 bases at J, with 14 bases between. CDR3 length: 15 residues. CDR1 is SGHRS, CDR2 YFSETQ, per germline. The CDR3: CASSRSIPSSYEQYF. The CDR3 bases are TGCGCCAGCAGCAGGTCCATCCCAAGCTCCTACGAGCAGTACTTC.